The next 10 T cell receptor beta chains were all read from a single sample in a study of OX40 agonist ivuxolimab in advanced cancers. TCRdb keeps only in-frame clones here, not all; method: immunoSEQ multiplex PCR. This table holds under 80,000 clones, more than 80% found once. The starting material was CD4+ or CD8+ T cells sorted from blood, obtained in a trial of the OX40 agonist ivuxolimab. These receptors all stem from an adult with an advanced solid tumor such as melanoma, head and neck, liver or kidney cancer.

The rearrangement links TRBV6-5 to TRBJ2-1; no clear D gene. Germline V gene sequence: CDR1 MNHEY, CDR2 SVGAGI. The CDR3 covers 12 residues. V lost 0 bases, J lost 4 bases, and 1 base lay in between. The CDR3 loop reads CASSYSYNEQFF. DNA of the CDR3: TGTGCCAGCAGTTACTCGTACAATGAGCAGTTCTTC.

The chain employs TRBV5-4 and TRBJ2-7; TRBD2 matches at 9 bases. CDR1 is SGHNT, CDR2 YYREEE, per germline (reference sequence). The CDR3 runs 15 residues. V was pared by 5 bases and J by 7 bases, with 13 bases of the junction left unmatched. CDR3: CASSGPGGGASEQYF. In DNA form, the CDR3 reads TGTGCCAGCAGTGGGCCTGGCGGGGGGGCGAGTGAGCAGTACTTC.

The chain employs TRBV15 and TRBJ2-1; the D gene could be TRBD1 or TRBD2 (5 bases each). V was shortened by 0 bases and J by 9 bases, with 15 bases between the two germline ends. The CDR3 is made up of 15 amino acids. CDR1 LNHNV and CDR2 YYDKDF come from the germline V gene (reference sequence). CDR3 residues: CATSRDRGSEGEQFF. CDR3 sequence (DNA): TGTGCCACCAGCAGAGATCGGGGCAGCGAGGGTGAGCAGTTCTTC.

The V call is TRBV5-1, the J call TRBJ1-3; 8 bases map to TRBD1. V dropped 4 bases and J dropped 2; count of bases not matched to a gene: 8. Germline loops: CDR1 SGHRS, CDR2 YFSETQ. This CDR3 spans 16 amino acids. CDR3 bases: TGCGCCAGCAGCGTAACCCCAGGGGGCACTGGAAACACCATATATTTT. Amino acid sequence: CASSVTPGGTGNTIYF.

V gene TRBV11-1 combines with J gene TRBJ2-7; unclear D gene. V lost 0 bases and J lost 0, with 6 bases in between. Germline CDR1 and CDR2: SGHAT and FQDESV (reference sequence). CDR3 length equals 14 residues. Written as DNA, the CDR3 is TGTGCCAGCAGCTTAGCGCAGGTCTCCTACGAGCAGTACTTC. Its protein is CASSLAQVSYEQYF.

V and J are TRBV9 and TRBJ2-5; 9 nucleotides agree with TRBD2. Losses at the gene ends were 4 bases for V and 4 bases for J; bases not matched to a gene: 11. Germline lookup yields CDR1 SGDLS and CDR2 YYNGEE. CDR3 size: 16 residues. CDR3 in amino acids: CASSPGVAGDGETQYF. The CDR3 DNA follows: TGTGCCAGCAGCCCTGGGGTAGCGGGGGATGGAGAGACCCAGTACTTC.

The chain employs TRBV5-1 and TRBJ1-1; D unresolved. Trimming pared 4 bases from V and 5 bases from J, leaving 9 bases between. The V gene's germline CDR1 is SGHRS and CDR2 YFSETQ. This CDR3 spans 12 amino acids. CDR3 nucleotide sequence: TGCGCCAGCAGCGTGGACGGTACTGAAGCTTTCTTT. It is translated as CASSVDGTEAFF.

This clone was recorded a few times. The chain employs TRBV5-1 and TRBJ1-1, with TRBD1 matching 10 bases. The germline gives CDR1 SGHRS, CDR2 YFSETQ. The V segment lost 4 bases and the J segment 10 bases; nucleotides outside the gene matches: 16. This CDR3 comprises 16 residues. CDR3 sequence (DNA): TGCGCCAGCAGCCCAGGGTCGGGACAGGGGATCCTGCGAGCTTTCTTT. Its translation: CASSPGSGQGILRAFF.

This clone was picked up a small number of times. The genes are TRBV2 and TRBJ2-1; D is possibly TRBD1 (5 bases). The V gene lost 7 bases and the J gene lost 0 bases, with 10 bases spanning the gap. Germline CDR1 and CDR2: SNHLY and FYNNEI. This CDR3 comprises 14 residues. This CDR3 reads CASMGQSSYNEQFF. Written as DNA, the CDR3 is TGTGCCAGCATGGGGCAGAGCTCCTACAATGAGCAGTTCTTC. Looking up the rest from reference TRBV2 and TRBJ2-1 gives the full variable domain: EPEVTQTPSHQVTQMGQEVILRCVPISNHLYFYWYRQILGQKVEFLVSFYNNEISEKSEIFDDQFSVERPDGSNFTLKIRSTKLEDSAMYFCASMGQSSYNEQFFGPGTRLTVL.

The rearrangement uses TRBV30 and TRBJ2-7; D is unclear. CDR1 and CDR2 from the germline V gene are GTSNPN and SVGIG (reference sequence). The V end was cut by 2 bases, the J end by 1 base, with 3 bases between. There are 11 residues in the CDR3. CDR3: CAWSPSYEQYF. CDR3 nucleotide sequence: TGTGCCTGGAGTCCATCCTACGAGCAGTACTTC. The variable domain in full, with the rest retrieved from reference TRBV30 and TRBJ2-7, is SQTIHQWPATLVQPVGSPLSLECTVEGTSNPNLYWYRQAAGRGLQLLFYSVGIGQISSEVPQNLSASRPQDRQFILSSKKLLLSDSGFYLCAWSPSYEQYFGPGTRLTVT.